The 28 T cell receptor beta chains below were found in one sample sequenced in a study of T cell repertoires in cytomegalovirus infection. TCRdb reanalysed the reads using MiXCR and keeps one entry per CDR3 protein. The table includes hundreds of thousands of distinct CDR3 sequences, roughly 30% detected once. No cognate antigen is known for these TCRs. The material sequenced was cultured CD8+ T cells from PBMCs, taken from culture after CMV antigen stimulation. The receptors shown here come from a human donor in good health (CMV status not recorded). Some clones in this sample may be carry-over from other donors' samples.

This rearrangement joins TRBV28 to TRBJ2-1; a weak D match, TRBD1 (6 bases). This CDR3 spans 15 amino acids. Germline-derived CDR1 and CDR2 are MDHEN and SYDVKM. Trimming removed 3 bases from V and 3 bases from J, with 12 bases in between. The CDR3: CASSFGPDSYNEQFF. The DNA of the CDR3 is TGTGCCAGCAGTTTCGGCCCGGACAGCTACAATGAGCAGTTCTTC. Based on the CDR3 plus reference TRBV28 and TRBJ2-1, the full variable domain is DVKVTQSSRYLVKRTGEKVFLECVQDMDHENMFWYRQDPGLGLRLIYFSYDVKMKEKGDIPEGYSVSREKKERFSLILESASTNQTSMYLCASSFGPDSYNEQFFGPGTRLTVL.

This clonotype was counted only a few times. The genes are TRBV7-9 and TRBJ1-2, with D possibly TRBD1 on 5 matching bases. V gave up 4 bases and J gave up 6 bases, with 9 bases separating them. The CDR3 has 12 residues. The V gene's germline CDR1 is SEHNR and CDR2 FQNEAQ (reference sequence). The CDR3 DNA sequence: TGTGCCAGCAGCTCGTCAGGGAATGGCTACACCTTC. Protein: CASSSSGNGYTF.

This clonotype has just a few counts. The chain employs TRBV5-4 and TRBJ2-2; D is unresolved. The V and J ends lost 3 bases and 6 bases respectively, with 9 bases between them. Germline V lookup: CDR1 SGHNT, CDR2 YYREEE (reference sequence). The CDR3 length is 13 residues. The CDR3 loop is CASSSGPAGELFF. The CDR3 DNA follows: TGTGCCAGCAGCTCCGGACCGGCCGGGGAGCTGTTTTTT.

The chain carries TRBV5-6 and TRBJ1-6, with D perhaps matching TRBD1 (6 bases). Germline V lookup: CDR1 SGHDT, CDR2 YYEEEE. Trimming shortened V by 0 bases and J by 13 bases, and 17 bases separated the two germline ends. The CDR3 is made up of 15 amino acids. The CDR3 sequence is CASSLDSGATQPLHF. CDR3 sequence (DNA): TGTGCCAGCAGCTTGGATTCGGGGGCTACCCAGCCCCTCCACTTT.

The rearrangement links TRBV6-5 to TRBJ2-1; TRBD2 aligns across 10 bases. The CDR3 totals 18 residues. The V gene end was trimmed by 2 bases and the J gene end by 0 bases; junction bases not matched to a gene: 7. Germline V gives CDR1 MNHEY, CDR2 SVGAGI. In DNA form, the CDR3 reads TGTGCCAGCAGTTACCGAGCGGGGGGGCGGAGCTCCTACAATGAGCAGTTCTTC. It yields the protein CASSYRAGGRSSYNEQFF.

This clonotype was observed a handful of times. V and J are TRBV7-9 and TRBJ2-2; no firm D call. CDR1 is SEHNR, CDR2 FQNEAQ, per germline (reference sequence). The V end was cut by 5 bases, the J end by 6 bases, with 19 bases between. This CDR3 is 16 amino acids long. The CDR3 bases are TGTGCCAGCAGCACCGCGGCCTCCGATCAGCCCGGGGAGCTGTTTTTT. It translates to CASSTAASDQPGELFF.

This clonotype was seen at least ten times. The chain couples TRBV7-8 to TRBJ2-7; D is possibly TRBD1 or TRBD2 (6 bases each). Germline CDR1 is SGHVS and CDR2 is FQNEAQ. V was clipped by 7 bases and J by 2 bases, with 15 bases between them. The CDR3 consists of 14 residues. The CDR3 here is CASNEGGSPYEQYF. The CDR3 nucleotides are TGTGCCAGCAACGAGGGGGGCAGCCCCTACGAGCAGTACTTC.

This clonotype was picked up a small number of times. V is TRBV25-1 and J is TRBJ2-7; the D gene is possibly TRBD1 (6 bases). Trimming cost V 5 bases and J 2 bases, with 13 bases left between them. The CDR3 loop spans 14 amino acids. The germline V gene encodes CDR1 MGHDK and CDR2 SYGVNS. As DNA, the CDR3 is TGTGCCAGCAGTCCCCGGACAGTCGCCTACGAGCAGTACTTC. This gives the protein CASSPRTVAYEQYF.

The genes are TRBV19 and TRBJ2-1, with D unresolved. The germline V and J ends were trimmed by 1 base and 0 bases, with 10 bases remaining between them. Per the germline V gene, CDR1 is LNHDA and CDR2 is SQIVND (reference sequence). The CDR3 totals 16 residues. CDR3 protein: CASSIAGRSSYNEQFF. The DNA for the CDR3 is TGTGCCAGTAGTATAGCTGGCAGGAGCTCCTACAATGAGCAGTTCTTC.

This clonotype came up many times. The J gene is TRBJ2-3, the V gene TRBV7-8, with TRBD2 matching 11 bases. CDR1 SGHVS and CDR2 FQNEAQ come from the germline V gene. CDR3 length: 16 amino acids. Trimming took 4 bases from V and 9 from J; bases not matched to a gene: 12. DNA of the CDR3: TGTGCCAGCAGCTACGGGACTAGCGGCCCCCAAGGAACGCAGTATTTT. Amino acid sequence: CASSYGTSGPQGTQYF.

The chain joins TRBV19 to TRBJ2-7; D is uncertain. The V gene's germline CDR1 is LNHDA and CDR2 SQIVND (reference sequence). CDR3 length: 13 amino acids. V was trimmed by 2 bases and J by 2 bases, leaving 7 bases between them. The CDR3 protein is CASSISSTYEQYF. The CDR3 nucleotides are TGTGCCAGTAGTATATCTTCAACCTACGAGCAGTACTTC.

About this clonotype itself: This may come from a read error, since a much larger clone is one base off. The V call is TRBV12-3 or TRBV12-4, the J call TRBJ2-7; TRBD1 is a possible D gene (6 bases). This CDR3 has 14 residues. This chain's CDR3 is CTSSLGYRAYEQYV. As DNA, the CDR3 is TGTACCAGCAGTTTAGGATACAGGGCCTACGAGCAGTACGTC.

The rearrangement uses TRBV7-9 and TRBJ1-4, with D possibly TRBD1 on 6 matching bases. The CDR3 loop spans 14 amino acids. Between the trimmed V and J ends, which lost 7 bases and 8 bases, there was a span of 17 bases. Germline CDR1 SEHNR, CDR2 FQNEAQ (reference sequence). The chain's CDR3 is CASTADRSREKLFF. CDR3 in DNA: TGTGCCAGCACCGCCGACAGGAGCCGGGAAAAACTGTTTTTT.

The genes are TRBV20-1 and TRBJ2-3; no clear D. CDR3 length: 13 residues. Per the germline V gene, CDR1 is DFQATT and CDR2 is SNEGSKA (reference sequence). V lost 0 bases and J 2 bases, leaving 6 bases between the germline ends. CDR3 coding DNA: TGCAGTGCTAGAGATTCACCCACAGATACGCAGTATTTT. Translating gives CSARDSPTDTQYF.

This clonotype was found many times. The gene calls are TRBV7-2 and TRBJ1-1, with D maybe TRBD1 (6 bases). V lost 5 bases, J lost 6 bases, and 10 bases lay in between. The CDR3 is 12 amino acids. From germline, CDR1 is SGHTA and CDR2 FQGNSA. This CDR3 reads CASSNRVPEAFF. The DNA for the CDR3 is TGTGCCAGCAGCAACAGGGTCCCTGAAGCTTTCTTT.

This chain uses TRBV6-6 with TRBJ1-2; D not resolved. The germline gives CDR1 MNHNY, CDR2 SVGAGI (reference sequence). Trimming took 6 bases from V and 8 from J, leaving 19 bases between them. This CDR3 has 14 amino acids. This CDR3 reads CASSLGPGQGGYTF. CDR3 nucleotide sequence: TGTGCCAGCAGCCTAGGACCGGGCCAAGGAGGCTACACCTTC.

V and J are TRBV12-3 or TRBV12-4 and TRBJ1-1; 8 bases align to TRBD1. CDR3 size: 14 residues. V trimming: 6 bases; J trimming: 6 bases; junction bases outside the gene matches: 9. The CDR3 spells CASRHRGLSAEAFF. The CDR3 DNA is TGTGCCAGCAGGCACAGGGGGTTAAGCGCTGAAGCTTTCTTT.

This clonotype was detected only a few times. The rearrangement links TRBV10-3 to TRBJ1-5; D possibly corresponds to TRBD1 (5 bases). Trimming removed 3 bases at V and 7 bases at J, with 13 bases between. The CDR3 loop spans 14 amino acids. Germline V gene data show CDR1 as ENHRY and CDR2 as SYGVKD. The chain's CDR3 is CAISDWGLGQPQHF. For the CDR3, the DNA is TGTGCCATCAGTGATTGGGGACTTGGGCAGCCCCAGCATTTT.

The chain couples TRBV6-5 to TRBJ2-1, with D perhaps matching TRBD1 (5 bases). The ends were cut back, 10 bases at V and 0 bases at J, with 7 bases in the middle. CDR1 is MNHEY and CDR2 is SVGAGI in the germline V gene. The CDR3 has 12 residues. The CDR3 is CATGHSYNEQFF. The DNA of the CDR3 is TGTGCCACCGGACACTCCTACAATGAGCAGTTCTTC.

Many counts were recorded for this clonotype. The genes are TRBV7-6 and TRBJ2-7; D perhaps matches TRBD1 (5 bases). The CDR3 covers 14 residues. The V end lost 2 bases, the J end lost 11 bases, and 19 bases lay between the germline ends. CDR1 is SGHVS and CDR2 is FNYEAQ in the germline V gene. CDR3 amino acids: CASSLLPTELLEYF. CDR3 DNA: TGTGCCAGCAGCTTACTACCGACAGAACTCCTTGAGTACTTC.

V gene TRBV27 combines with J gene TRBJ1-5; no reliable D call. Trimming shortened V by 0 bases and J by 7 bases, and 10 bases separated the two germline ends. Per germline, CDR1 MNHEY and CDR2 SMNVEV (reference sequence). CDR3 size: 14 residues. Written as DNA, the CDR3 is TGTGCCAGCAGTTTATCGTTAGGGCACCAGCCCCAGCATTTT. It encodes CASSLSLGHQPQHF.

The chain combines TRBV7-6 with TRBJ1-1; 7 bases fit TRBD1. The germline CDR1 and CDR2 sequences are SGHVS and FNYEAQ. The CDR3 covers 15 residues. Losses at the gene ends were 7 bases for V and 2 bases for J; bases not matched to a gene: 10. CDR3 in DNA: TGTGCCAGCAACAAGGGGGCAGGGGTTAACACTGAAGCTTTCTTT. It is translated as CASNKGAGVNTEAFF.

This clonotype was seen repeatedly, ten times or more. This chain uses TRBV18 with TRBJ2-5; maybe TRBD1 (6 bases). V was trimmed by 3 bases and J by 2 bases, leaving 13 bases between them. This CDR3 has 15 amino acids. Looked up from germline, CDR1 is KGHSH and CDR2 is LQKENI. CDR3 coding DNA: TGTGCCAGCTCACCCGCCTTGCAGGGGCAAGAGACCCAGTACTTC. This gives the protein CASSPALQGQETQYF.

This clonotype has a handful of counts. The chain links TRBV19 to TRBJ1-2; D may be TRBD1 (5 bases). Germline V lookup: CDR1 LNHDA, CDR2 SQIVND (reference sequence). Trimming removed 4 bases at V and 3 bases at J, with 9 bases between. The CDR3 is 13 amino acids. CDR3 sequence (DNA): TGTGCCAGTAGTACCCGGGGGGACTATGGCTACACCTTC. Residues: CASSTRGDYGYTF.

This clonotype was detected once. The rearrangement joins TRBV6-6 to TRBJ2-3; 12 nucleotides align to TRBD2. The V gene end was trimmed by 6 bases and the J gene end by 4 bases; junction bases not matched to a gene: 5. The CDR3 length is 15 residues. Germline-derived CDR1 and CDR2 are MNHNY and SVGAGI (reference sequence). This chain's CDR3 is CASRELAGGSDTQYF. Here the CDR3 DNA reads TGTGCCAGCAGGGAGCTAGCGGGGGGGTCAGATACGCAGTATTTT.

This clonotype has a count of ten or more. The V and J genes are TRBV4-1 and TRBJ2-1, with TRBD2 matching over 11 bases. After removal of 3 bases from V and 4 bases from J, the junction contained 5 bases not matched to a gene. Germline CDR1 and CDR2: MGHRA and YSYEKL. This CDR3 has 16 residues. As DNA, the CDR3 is TGCGCCAGCAGCCAGGGTCTAGCGGGGGGATACAATGAGCAGTTCTTC. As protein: CASSQGLAGGYNEQFF.

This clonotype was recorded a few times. Written as DNA, the CDR3 is TGTGCCAGCAGTTACATCGGGGGGTGGAACACCGGGGAGCTGTTTTTT. Its translation is CASSYIGGWNTGELFF. The chain links TRBV6-5 to TRBJ2-2; TRBD2 matches at 7 bases. This CDR3 is 16 amino acids long. With V trimmed by 2 bases and J by 1 base, 4 bases remained unmatched. Germline CDR1 MNHEY, CDR2 SVGAGI.

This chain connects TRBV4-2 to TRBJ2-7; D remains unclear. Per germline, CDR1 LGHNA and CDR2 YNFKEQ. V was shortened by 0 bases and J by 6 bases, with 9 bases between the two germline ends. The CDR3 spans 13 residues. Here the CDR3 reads CASSQDLGSEQYF. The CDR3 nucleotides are TGTGCCAGCAGCCAAGATTTGGGTTCCGAGCAGTACTTC.